This TCR beta chain was documented in a study of cytomegalovirus exposure and HLA in healthy donors. Use of 60 Vbeta and 13 Jbeta primers characterized the PCR. Assay: immunoSEQ multiplex PCR; the TCRdb copy retains only in-frame clones and omits some. This table has some 190,000 clones, 77% appearing once. Germline CDR1 is GTSNPN and CDR2 is SVGIG (reference sequence). CDR3 length: 13 residues. V trimming: 6 bases; J trimming: 7 bases; junction bases outside the gene matches: 5. The chain joins TRBV30 to TRBJ1-6; 8 nucleotides match TRBD1. The clonotype originates from a man aged 18 to 29 in good health and CMV-seronegative. The sequencing input was PBMCs. Here the CDR3 reads CACDRGGNSPLHF. In DNA, the CDR3 is TGTGCCTGCGACAGGGGCGGCAATTCACCCCTCCACTTT.